This entry lists 28 T cell receptor beta chains sequenced from one sample in a study of CD8+ T cells in alopecia areata. cDNA serving as the sequencing template came from extracted, reverse transcribed RNA. Produced via immunoSEQ multiplex PCR; TCRdb's table is partial and in-frame only. The repertoire holds 30,000 to 40,000 clones, with more than 50% as singletons. CD4+ cells of a handful of patients were further sorted as CD25+CD127-. The sequenced material came from CD4+ Tregs sorted from blood. These TCRs come from a human donor with alopecia areata.

Sample share makes this clone medium-sized. This chain joins TRBV5-1 and TRBJ2-2; 9 nucleotides line up with TRBD1. Germline CDR1 is SGHRS and CDR2 is YFSETQ. The J segment lost 4 bases and the V segment lost 4 bases, leaving 5 bases of the junction unmatched. This CDR3 is built from 15 residues. CDR3 nucleotides: TGCGCCAGCAGCCCCGGACAGGGGAGCACCGGGGAGCTGTTTTTT. This encodes CASSPGQGSTGELFF.

V is TRBV7-2 and J is TRBJ2-2; possibly TRBD2 for D (6 bases). This CDR3 region has 15 residues. Trimming took off 5 bases at V and 2 bases at J, with 12 bases between the two ends. Germline-derived CDR1 and CDR2 are SGHTA and FQGNSA. The CDR3 loop reads CASSPAGRNTGELFF. The CDR3 bases are TGTGCCAGCAGCCCAGCCGGGAGAAACACCGGGGAGCTGTTTTTT.

This clone is medium-sized (0.01 to 0.1%) in the sample. This chain links TRBV19 with TRBJ2-5; the match to TRBD1 covers 11 bases. Germline trimming cut 7 bases from V and 3 bases from J; bases unmatched to any gene: 4. Germline CDR1 is LNHDA and CDR2 is SQIVND (reference sequence). CDR3 length: 14 residues. The CDR3 loop reads CASTWTGGEETQYF. The DNA for the CDR3 is TGTGCCAGTACCTGGACAGGGGGCGAAGAGACCCAGTACTTC.

V gene TRBV11-3 combines with J gene TRBJ1-1; no clear D gene. This CDR3 region has 15 residues. With 1 base removed from V and 5 bases from J, the gap between germline ends came to 14 bases. Germline CDR1 and CDR2: SGHNT and YENEEA. CDR3 protein: CASSLGPSTQTEAFF. CDR3 in DNA: TGTGCCAGCAGCTTAGGGCCATCCACGCAGACTGAAGCTTTCTTT.

The rearrangement joins TRBV27 to TRBJ2-7; 9 nucleotides agree with TRBD1. This CDR3 has 15 residues. CDR1 and CDR2 from the germline V gene are MNHEY and SMNVEV (reference sequence). V trimming: 3 bases; J trimming: 5 bases; junction bases outside the gene matches: 8. The CDR3 sequence: CASSFRGQGTHEQYF. The CDR3 DNA reads TGTGCCAGCAGTTTCCGGGGACAGGGTACCCACGAGCAGTACTTC.

V usage is TRBV4-3 and J usage is TRBJ2-3; 8 bases agree with TRBD2. The V and J ends lost 0 bases and 9 bases, in that order; junction bases with no gene match: 8. Germline loops: CDR1 LGHNA, CDR2 YSLEER. This CDR3 spans 15 amino acids. CDR3 in amino acids: CASSQEYAGGRTQYF. The CDR3 region has the DNA TGCGCCAGCAGCCAAGAGTACGCGGGGGGCCGGACGCAGTATTTT.

The chain combines TRBV18 with TRBJ1-2, with D maybe TRBD1 (6 bases). The CDR3 is 15 residues long. Germline V gene sequence: CDR1 KGHSH, CDR2 LQKENI. The V end lost 6 bases, the J end lost 2 bases, and 16 bases lay between the germline ends. The CDR3 loop reads CASSGRGASNYGYTF. DNA of the CDR3: TGTGCCAGCTCCGGGCGGGGGGCATCCAACTATGGCTACACCTTC.

The V and J genes are TRBV18 and TRBJ2-7; tentatively, D is TRBD1 (6 bases). Trimming pared 5 bases from V and 5 bases from J, leaving 19 bases between. There are 15 residues in the CDR3. From germline, CDR1 is KGHSH and CDR2 LQKENI. CDR3 sequence: CASSTRTAMPHEQYF. The CDR3 coding sequence is TGTGCCAGCTCAACACGGACAGCCATGCCCCACGAGCAGTACTTC.

The chain uses TRBV7-2 and TRBJ2-7, with D unclear. V lost 3 bases, J lost 4 bases, and 10 bases lay in between. This CDR3 spans 13 amino acids. Germline loops: CDR1 SGHTA, CDR2 FQGNSA. CDR3 region: CASSFGRPYEQYF. The CDR3 bases are TGTGCCAGCAGCTTTGGTCGACCTTACGAGCAGTACTTC.

The chain couples TRBV4-3 to TRBJ2-7; the D is unclear. CDR1 LGHNA and CDR2 YSLEER come from the germline V gene. V lost 0 bases and J 2 bases, leaving 5 bases between the germline ends. This CDR3 is built from 13 residues. Written as DNA, the CDR3 is TGCGCCAGCAGCCAAGATTTGACCTACGAGCAGTACTTC. Amino acids: CASSQDLTYEQYF.

The rearrangement uses TRBV19 and TRBJ1-1; 10 bases align to TRBD1. Trimming removed 6 bases from V and 10 bases from J; junction bases left unmatched: 11. CDR1 LNHDA and CDR2 SQIVND come from the germline V gene (reference sequence). The CDR3 contains 14 residues. CDR3 amino acids: CASSPGQGRARAFF. Here the CDR3 DNA reads TGTGCCAGTAGCCCGGGACAGGGGAGGGCTCGAGCTTTCTTT.

The chain couples TRBV27 to TRBJ2-1; 8 positions match TRBD1. The CDR3 extends over 13 amino acids. The germline V gene has CDR1 MNHEY and CDR2 SMNVEV (reference sequence). With V trimmed by 5 bases and J by 9 bases, 6 bases remained unmatched. This CDR3 reads CASSPQQGGEQFF. DNA of the CDR3: TGTGCCAGCAGTCCCCAACAGGGGGGTGAGCAGTTCTTC.

This chain connects TRBV5-1 to TRBJ1-2; D uncertain. The CDR3 covers 14 residues. Germline-derived CDR1 and CDR2 are SGHRS and YFSETQ. Deletions cut 0 bases from V and 8 bases from J, with 14 bases between. The CDR3 DNA sequence: TGCGCCAGCAGCTTGGCCGGCGGGGTAGGCGGCTACACCTTC. Translation gives CASSLAGGVGGYTF.

The genes are TRBV7-2 and TRBJ1-2; no firm D call. V lost 1 base and J lost 1, with 7 bases in between. Looked up from germline, CDR1 is SGHTA and CDR2 is FQGNSA. The CDR3 totals 14 residues. The DNA of the CDR3 is TGTGCCAGCAGCTTAGTCGTCAGTAACTATGGCTACACCTTC. Translating it yields CASSLVVSNYGYTF.

The chain uses TRBV7-2 and TRBJ1-1; D gene uncertain. CDR1 is SGHTA and CDR2 is FQGNSA in the germline V gene. V was cut by 4 bases and J by 0 bases, with 6 bases left in between. The CDR3 spans 13 residues. In nucleotides, the CDR3 is TGTGCCAGCAGCTACGCCATGAACACTGAAGCTTTCTTT. This translates into CASSYAMNTEAFF.

This clone was seen just once. The rearrangement uses TRBV10-2 and TRBJ1-1, with D possibly TRBD1 on 5 matching bases. Germline loops: CDR1 WSHSY, CDR2 SAAADI. The length of the CDR3 is 13 residues. Between the trimmed V and J ends, which lost 0 bases and 7 bases, there was a span of 9 bases. Here the CDR3 reads CASSESEGVEAFF. The CDR3 coding sequence is TGCGCCAGCAGTGAGTCGGAAGGGGTTGAAGCTTTCTTT.

The chain carries TRBV30 and TRBJ2-3; 9 bases fit TRBD2. Per germline, CDR1 GTSNPN and CDR2 SVGIG (reference sequence). V trimming: 4 bases; J trimming: 9 bases; junction bases outside the gene matches: 8. The CDR3 contains 13 residues. The CDR3 region has the DNA TGTGCCTGGAAGGGCGGCGGGGGGGGGACGCAGTATTTT. Amino acids: CAWKGGGGGTQYF. Complete variable domain (other parts from reference TRBV30 and TRBJ2-3): SQTIHQWPATLVQPVGSPLSLECTVEGTSNPNLYWYRQAAGRGLQLLFYSVGIGQISSEVPQNLSASRPQDRQFILSSKKLLLSDSGFYLCAWKGGGGGTQYFGPGTRLTVL.

The chain recombines TRBV28 with TRBJ1-1, with a tentative D call TRBD1 (5 bases). The CDR3 extends over 13 amino acids. Germline V gene data show CDR1 as MDHEN and CDR2 as SYDVKM. V was trimmed by 9 bases and J by 8 bases, leaving 19 bases between them. The CDR3: CASNTWNRREAFF. As DNA, the CDR3 is TGTGCCAGTAATACGTGGAACAGGCGGGAAGCTTTCTTT.

V and J are TRBV6-5 and TRBJ1-1; D not certain. CDR3 length: 15 residues. Trimming cost V 9 bases and J 1 base, with 18 bases left between them. Germline V CDR1 and CDR2: MNHEY, SVGAGI. CDR3 protein: CASRKPGVSNTEAFF. CDR3 in DNA: TGTGCCAGTCGCAAGCCTGGGGTTTCGAACACTGAAGCTTTCTTT.

This clone has only a few counts. This chain links TRBV27 with TRBJ2-1, with 13 bases aligning to TRBD2. This CDR3 region has 20 residues. Germline V gene data show CDR1 as MNHEY and CDR2 as SMNVEV (reference sequence). V shed 6 bases, J shed 3 bases, and the junction held 17 bases outside the gene matches. The CDR3 sequence is CASRDTPLAGGPLLYNEQFF. The CDR3 nucleotides read TGTGCCAGCAGAGACACTCCACTAGCGGGAGGGCCTCTACTCTACAATGAGCAGTTCTTC.

This clone was recorded a few times. This chain uses TRBV5-1 with TRBJ2-1; a possible D gene is TRBD1 (6 bases). The CDR3 runs 12 residues. V was trimmed by 4 bases and J by 8 bases, leaving 10 bases between them. Germline V gene lookup returns CDR1 SGHRS and CDR2 YFSETQ. The CDR3 sequence: CASSQQGDEQFF. The CDR3 DNA is TGCGCCAGCAGCCAACAGGGAGATGAGCAGTTCTTC.

The chain combines TRBV5-1 with TRBJ2-1, with D perhaps matching TRBD2 (5 bases). This CDR3 region has 15 residues. Germline V gives CDR1 SGHRS, CDR2 YFSETQ. V lost 1 base and J 6 bases, leaving 14 bases between the germline ends. The CDR3 loop reads CASSLQVGAPNEQFF. The DNA of the CDR3 is TGCGCCAGCAGCTTGCAAGTGGGAGCCCCCAATGAGCAGTTCTTC.

The CDR3 here is CASSPTSGATDTQYF. Written as DNA, the CDR3 is TGTGCCAGCTCACCCACTAGCGGGGCCACAGATACGCAGTATTTT. This chain joins TRBV18 and TRBJ2-3, with 10 bases aligning to TRBD2. Germline-derived CDR1 and CDR2 are KGHSH and LQKENI. V was pared by 3 bases and J by 2 bases, with 2 bases of the junction left unmatched. This CDR3 comprises 15 residues. The full variable domain, in which reference TRBV18 and TRBJ2-3 provide the parts outside the CDR3, is NAGVMQNPRHLVRRRGQEARLRCSPMKGHSHVYWYRQLPEEGLKFMVYLQKENIIDESGMPKERFSAEFPKEGPSILRIQQVVRGDSAAYFCASSPTSGATDTQYFGPGTRLTVL.

The V gene is TRBV7-9, the J gene TRBJ2-1; TRBD2 agrees at 8 bases. Trimming cost V 7 bases and J 7 bases; bases outside gene matches: 15. This CDR3 has 16 amino acids. Germline lookup yields CDR1 SEHNR and CDR2 FQNEAQ (reference sequence). CDR3: CASTILGRGVWNEQFF. CDR3 sequence (DNA): TGTGCCAGCACCATACTGGGGCGGGGGGTTTGGAATGAGCAGTTCTTC.

V is TRBV7-2 and J is TRBJ2-7; D remains unclear. The CDR3 is made up of 13 amino acids. Trimming stripped 5 bases from V and 3 bases from J, with 11 bases between. Germline CDR1 SGHTA, CDR2 FQGNSA. The CDR3 spells CASSRDVDYEQYF. In DNA form, the CDR3 reads TGTGCCAGCAGCAGAGACGTGGACTACGAGCAGTACTTC.

This rearrangement joins TRBV25-1 to TRBJ1-2; TRBD1 matches 7 bases. V dropped 8 bases and J dropped 4; count of bases not matched to a gene: 22. The CDR3 has 18 amino acids. In germline, CDR1 is MGHDK, CDR2 SYGVNS. CDR3 sequence (DNA): TGTGCCAGCCGATCGCACGGGGGAACAGGGGAGGCGCTCTATGGCTACACCTTC. It codes for CASRSHGGTGEALYGYTF.

The chain links TRBV29-1 to TRBJ1-1; 7 nucleotides line up with TRBD1. The V gene's germline CDR1 is SQVTM and CDR2 ANQGSEA. V shed 5 bases, J shed 0 bases, and the junction held 3 bases outside the gene matches. The CDR3 is 13 amino acids. The CDR3 loop reads CSVFGTVNTEAFF. The CDR3 DNA follows: TGCAGCGTTTTCGGGACAGTGAACACTGAAGCTTTCTTT.

This clone turned up a few times. V usage is TRBV19 and J usage is TRBJ1-1, with D perhaps matching TRBD1 (5 bases). The CDR3 runs 13 residues. Germline V lookup: CDR1 LNHDA, CDR2 SQIVND (reference sequence). The germline V and J ends were trimmed by 6 bases and 0 bases, with 8 bases remaining between them. CDR3 DNA sequence: TGTGCCAGTAGGAGACAGATGAACACTGAAGCTTTCTTT. Protein: CASRRQMNTEAFF.